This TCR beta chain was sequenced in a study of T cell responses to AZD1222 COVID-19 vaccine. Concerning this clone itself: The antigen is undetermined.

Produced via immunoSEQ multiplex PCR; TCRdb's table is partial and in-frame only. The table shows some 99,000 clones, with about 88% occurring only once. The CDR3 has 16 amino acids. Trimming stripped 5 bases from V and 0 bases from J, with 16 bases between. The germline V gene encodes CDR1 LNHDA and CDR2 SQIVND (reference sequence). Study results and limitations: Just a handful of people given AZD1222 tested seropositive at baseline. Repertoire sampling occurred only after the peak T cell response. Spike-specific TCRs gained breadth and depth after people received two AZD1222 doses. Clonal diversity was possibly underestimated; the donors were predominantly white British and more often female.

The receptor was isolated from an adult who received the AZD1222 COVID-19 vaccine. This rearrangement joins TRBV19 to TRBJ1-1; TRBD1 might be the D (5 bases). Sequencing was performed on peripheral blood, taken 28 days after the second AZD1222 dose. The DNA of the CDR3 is TGTGCCAGTAGTTCCCCTCCCGGGACGGTGAACACTGAAGCTTTCTTT. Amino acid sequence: CASSSPPGTVNTEAFF.